This TCR beta chain was profiled in a study of regulatory T cells in long-lasting Graves disease (dated by TCRdb to about 2021). Regarding the complete study: To count as having persistent Graves' disease, a patient had to have received antithyroid drug treatment for over 5 years with TSH receptor autoantibodies remaining persistently positive. Peripheral blood TCR sequencing and RNA sequencing compared persistent Graves' disease patients with newly diagnosed Graves' disease patients. The study was registered as a clinical trial and conducted in China. A total of 35 or so samples underwent TCR sequencing: approximately 13 from persistent and approximately 20 from newly diagnosed Graves' disease patients. Antithyroid drugs had been taken for ten to twelve years on average by persistent Graves' disease patients in the clinical cohort.

Remarks on this clonotype: This receptor's antigen is unknown. No much larger clonotype is one base removed from it; base qualities were not supplied.

Paper-wide results and their limitations: Sequencing and analysis were restricted to the TCR beta chain. Persistent patients shared more public clonotypes among themselves (under 3,000) than newly diagnosed patients did (about 970). Preferential use of TRBV28, TRBJ1-2 and TRBJ2-5 was observed in persistent disease, whereas TRBV20-1 and TRBJ2-1 were favored in newly diagnosed disease. As a limitation, the authors acknowledged that the small sample size may reduce accuracy. Persistent Graves' disease patients showed lower TCR Shannon entropy and fewer highly expanded clones than newly diagnosed patients, suggesting clonal expansion. Peripheral blood alone was examined, since thyroid tissue, which constituted the primary lesion, could not be accessed.

Library construction relied on multiplex PCR. The instrument was an Illumina HiSeq 4000. CDR3 regions were amplified by Arm-PCR with iRepertoire HTBI primers to construct TCR beta libraries. Before sequencing, the PCR products underwent gel purification. In the source study's methods: Across samples, some 62 TRBV and 12 to 15 TRBJ segments were identified and used for gene usage analysis of CDR3 amino acid clonotypes. COPE and FqMerger were used to merge the filtered high-quality paired reads into contigs. BLAST was used to align contigs to IMGT TRBV, TRBD and TRBJ reference genes, with CDR3 defined following IMGT. Any clonotype with a frequency above 0.1% was counted as a highly expanded clone. Repertoire diversity was measured by Shannon entropy, and V-J evenness by the Gini coefficient. A clonotype was considered public if more than one individual shared it. TCRdb applied fastp at Q25 and MiXCR to the public reads, then kept only in-frame beta chains. A single entry per CDR3 protein holds the most common genes and DNA from its merged rows. TCRdb's processing, not the study's, gives the V and J calls here. The sample yields a few hundred thousand distinct CDR3 sequences; 23% were counted once. The leading ten clones occupy about a quarter of the sample.

Trimming takes 3 bases off V and 5 bases off J; junction bases not matched to a gene: 6. The CDR3 measures 15 amino acids from cysteine to phenylalanine. Just the 45-base CDR3 DNA is kept, in frame starting at base 1. CDR1 and CDR2, looked up from the germline V gene, are MGHDK and SYGVNS. The sample's time point label, in plain terms: persistent/refractory GD, antithyroid drugs over 5 years with positive TRAb. For both TCR sequencing and RNA sequencing, RNA was extracted from PBMCs in TRIzol. The diagnosis of Graves' disease was made according to American Thyroid Association guidelines. Patients were recruited from an endocrinology department in Xi'an, China. Each patient gave about 10 milliliters of peripheral blood, collected in an EDTA anticoagulant tube. Ficoll Paque Plus density gradient separation was used to isolate PBMCs, and no further T cell sorting was performed. An Agilent 2100 Bioanalyzer and agarose gel were used to assess RNA quality, and a NanoDrop 2000 was used to measure RNA concentration.

The clonotype comes from a female donor with Graves disease. This receptor chain uses TRBV25-1 and TRBJ1-4, with 7 junctional bases fitting TRBD1. The input for sequencing was peripheral blood mononuclear cells (PBMCs), taken when the disease was refractory, from a patient treated with antithyroid drugs. The CDR3 is CASSDPGGRNEKLFF. The sequenced DNA is TGTGCCAGCAGTGACCCAGGGGGGAGGAATGAAAAACTGTTTTTT.